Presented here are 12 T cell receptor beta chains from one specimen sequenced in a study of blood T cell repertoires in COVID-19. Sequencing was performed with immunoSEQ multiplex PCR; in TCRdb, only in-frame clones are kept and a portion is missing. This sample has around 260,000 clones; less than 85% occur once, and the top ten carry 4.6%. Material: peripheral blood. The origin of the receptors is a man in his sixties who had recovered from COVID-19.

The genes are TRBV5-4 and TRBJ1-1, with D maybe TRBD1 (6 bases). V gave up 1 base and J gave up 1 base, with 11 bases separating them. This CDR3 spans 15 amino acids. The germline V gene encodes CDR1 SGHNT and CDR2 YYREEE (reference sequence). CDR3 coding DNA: TGTGCCAGCAGCTTGCCTGGGGGGGCGAACACTGAAGCTTTCTTT. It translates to CASSLPGGANTEAFF.

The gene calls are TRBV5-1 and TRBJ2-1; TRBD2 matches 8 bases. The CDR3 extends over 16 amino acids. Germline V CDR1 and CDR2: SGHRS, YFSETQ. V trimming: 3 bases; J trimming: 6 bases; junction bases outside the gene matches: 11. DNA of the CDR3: TGCGCCAGCAGCTACCTCGGGACTAGTTCGGTCAATGAGCAGTTCTTC. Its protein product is CASSYLGTSSVNEQFF.

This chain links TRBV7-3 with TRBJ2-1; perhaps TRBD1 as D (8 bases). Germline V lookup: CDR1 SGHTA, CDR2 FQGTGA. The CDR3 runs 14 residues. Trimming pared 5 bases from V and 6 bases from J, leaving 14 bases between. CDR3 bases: TGTGCCAGCAGCCGGGGAGGGACAGGCAATGAGCAGTTCTTC. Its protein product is CASSRGGTGNEQFF.

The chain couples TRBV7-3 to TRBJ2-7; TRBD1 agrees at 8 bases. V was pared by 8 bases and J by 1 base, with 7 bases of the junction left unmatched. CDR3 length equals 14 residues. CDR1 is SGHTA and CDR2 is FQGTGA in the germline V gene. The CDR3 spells CASAKTGASYEQYF. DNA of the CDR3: TGTGCCAGCGCCAAGACAGGGGCATCCTACGAGCAGTACTTC.

In nucleotides, the CDR3 is TGTGCCAGCAGACCACAGGGGGGTCCCTACGAGCAGTACTTC. Protein: CASRPQGGPYEQYF. V and J are TRBV6-5 and TRBJ2-7, with 8 bases that match TRBD1. Germline V gives CDR1 MNHEY, CDR2 SVGAGI. V shed 6 bases and J 2 bases; nucleotides not matched to a gene: 6. This CDR3 region has 14 residues.

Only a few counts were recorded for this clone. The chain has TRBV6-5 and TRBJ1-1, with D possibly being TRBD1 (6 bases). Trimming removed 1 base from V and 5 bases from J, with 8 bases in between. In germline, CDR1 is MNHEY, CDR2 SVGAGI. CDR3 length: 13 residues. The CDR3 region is CASSYYRATEAFF. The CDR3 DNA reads TGTGCCAGCAGTTACTACAGGGCAACTGAAGCTTTCTTT.

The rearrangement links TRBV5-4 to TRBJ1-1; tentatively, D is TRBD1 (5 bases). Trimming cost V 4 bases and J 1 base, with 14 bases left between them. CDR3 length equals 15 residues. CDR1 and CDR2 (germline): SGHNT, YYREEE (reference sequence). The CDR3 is CASSPRGDKNTEAFF. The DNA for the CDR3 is TGTGCCAGCAGCCCCCGGGGGGATAAGAACACTGAAGCTTTCTTT.

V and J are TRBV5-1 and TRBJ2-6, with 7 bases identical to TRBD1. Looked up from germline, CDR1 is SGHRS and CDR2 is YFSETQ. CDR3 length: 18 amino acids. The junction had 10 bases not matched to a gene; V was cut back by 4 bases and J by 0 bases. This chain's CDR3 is CASSEDRLTYSGANVLTF. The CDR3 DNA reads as TGCGCCAGCAGCGAGGACAGGCTTACTTACTCTGGGGCCAACGTCCTGACTTTC.

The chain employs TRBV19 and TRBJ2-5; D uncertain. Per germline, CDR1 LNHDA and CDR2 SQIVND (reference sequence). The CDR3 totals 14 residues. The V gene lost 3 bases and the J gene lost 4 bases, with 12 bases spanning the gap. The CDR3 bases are TGTGCCAGTAGTATCGCGGCAGCTACAGAGACCCAGTACTTC. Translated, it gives CASSIAAATETQYF.

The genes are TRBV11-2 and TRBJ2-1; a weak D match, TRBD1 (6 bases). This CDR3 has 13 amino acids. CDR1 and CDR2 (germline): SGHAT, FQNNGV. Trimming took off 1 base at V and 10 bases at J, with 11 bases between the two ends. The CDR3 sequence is CASSLVSQGEQFF. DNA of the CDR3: TGTGCCAGCAGCTTAGTAAGTCAGGGGGAGCAGTTCTTC.

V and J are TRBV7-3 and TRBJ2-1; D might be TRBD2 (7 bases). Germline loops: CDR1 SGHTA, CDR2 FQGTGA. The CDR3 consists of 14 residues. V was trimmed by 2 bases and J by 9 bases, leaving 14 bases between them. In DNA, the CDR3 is TGTGCCAGCAGCTTATGGGGGGGCCGGTCTGAGCAGTTCTTC. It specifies CASSLWGGRSEQFF.

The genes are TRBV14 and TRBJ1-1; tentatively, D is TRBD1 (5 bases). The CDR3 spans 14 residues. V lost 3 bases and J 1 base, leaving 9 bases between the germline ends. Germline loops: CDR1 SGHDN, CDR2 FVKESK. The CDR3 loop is CASSHRGSNTEAFF. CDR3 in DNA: TGTGCCAGCAGCCATCGGGGGTCGAACACTGAAGCTTTCTTT. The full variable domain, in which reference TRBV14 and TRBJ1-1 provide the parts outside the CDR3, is EAGVTQFPSHSVIEKGQTVTLRCDPISGHDNLYWYRRVMGKEIKFLLHFVKESKQDESGMPNNRFLAERTGGTYSTLKVQPAELEDSGVYFCASSHRGSNTEAFFGQGTRLTVV.